This T cell receptor beta chain appears in the sequencing data of a study of OX40 agonist ivuxolimab in advanced cancers. J was trimmed by 4 bases and V by 0 bases; bases with no gene match: 6. Germline CDR1 LGHNA, CDR2 YSLEER. The CDR3 has 16 amino acids. Clones were sequenced by immunoSEQ multiplex PCR, and TCRdb holds only the in-frame ones, with some missing. This table holds tens of thousands of clones, approximately 90% found once. This chain joins TRBV4-3 and TRBJ2-1; 7 bases align to TRBD2. Specimen: CD4+ or CD8+ T cells sorted from blood, collected in a trial of the OX40 agonist ivuxolimab. The clonotype originates from an adult with an advanced solid tumor such as melanoma, head and neck, liver or kidney cancer. The chain's CDR3 is CASSQDLLAAYNEQFF. CDR3 in DNA: TGCGCCAGCAGCCAAGATCTGCTAGCGGCTTACAATGAGCAGTTCTTC.